The present T cell receptor (beta chain) was sequenced within a study of metastatic and nonmetastatic thyroid tumors. Looking at the study overall: The study looked at repertoires side by side in blood and in tumor or nodule tissue from malignant and benign thyroid patients. Study-wide points: Malignant thyroid tumors reportedly had TCR beta diversity that was significantly higher than in benign nodules, in blood and tumor.

Not a single patient had been given any form of treatment at any point before undergoing thyroid surgery. With regard to this clone: Antigen unknown. A much larger clone is a single base away; this may be a read error.

TCRdb reanalyzed the PCR reads via MiXCR. The table includes about 40,000 clones, about a sixth detected once. Per germline, CDR1 SNHLY and CDR2 FYNNEI. This CDR3 comprises 16 residues. The V and J ends lost 8 bases and 3 bases, in that order; junction bases with no gene match: 13. The origin of this receptor is a female donor with papillary thyroid cancer or a benign thyroid nodule (not recorded which). Some clones in this sample may be carry-over from other donors' samples. The chain links TRBV2 to TRBJ2-7; 10 bases match TRBD2. The sample consisted of tumor tissue. The CDR3 region is CASPPGLARPGYEQYF. The DNA of the CDR3 is TGTGCCAGCCCCCCGGGACTAGCGAGACCAGGCTACGAGCAGTACTTC.